These T cell receptor beta chains were read from a single sample in a study of T cell responses to AZD1222 COVID-19 vaccine. The repertoire was sequenced with immunoSEQ multiplex PCR; TCRdb's copy has only in-frame clones and lacks some. Among tens of thousands of clones listed, around 92% were seen once. The sequencing here drew on peripheral blood, taken 28 days after the second AZD1222 dose. These receptors all stem from an adult who received the AZD1222 COVID-19 vaccine. The CDR3 runs from the conserved cysteine through the conserved F or W. Fields, in order: clone size, V gene, J gene, D gene, CDR3 DNA, CDR3 protein. A D gene is named only where the DNA matches it firmly. Clone size is not always given. Where it is, it says once, few, many or a class for expanded clones.

clone_size: -; v_call: TRBV24-1; j_call: TRBJ2-3; d_call: -; cdr3_nt: TGTGCCACCAGTGATTTGCCAGGCCGGAGCACAGATACGCAGTATTTT; cdr3_aa: CATSDLPGRSTDTQYF
clone_size: once; v_call: TRBV11-3; j_call: TRBJ1-2; d_call: -; cdr3_nt: TGTGCCAGCAGCTTGGTAGCAGGGAACTATGGCTACACCTTC; cdr3_aa: CASSLVAGNYGYTF
clone_size: -; v_call: TRBV7-9; j_call: TRBJ1-1; d_call: TRBD1; cdr3_nt: TGTGCCAGCAGTCCGGGACAGGGGGAGACTGAAGCTTTCTTT; cdr3_aa: CASSPGQGETEAFF
clone_size: -; v_call: TRBV7-6; j_call: TRBJ1-6; d_call: TRBD1; cdr3_nt: TGTGCCAGCAGCTTGGCGACAGGGGGCCTCTCACCCCTCCACTTT; cdr3_aa: CASSLATGGLSPLHF
clone_size: -; v_call: TRBV7-8; j_call: TRBJ2-2; d_call: TRBD2; cdr3_nt: TGTGCCAGCAGCCGAGGAAGACTAGCGGGAGCCTTCACCGGGGAGCTGTTTTTT; cdr3_aa: CASSRGRLAGAFTGELFF
clone_size: -; v_call: TRBV3-1/TRBV3-2; j_call: TRBJ1-2; d_call: -; cdr3_nt: TGTGCCAGCAGCCAAGATCTTCACAGCCTGAACTATGGCTACACCTTC; cdr3_aa: CASSQDLHSLNYGYTF
clone_size: -; v_call: TRBV10-3; j_call: TRBJ2-3; d_call: TRBD1; cdr3_nt: TGTGCCACCACAGGGGGCCCTACAGATACGCAGTATTTT; cdr3_aa: CATTGGPTDTQYF
clone_size: -; v_call: TRBV7-8; j_call: TRBJ2-7; d_call: TRBD2; cdr3_nt: TGTGCCAGCAGCAACTTAGCGGGAGTGAAGTACTTC; cdr3_aa: CASSNLAGVKYF
clone_size: -; v_call: TRBV3-1/TRBV3-2; j_call: TRBJ2-5; d_call: -; cdr3_nt: TGTGCCAGCAGCCAAGAAGGCCCCCAAGAGACCCAGTACTTC; cdr3_aa: CASSQEGPQETQYF
clone_size: -; v_call: TRBV12-3/TRBV12-4; j_call: TRBJ1-1; d_call: -; cdr3_nt: TGTGCCAGCAGTTTTCAGGGGCACACTGAAGCTTTCTTT; cdr3_aa: CASSFQGHTEAFF
clone_size: -; v_call: TRBV9; j_call: TRBJ2-3; d_call: -; cdr3_nt: TGTGCCAGCAGCACCGCACGACTAGCACAGGGGACAGATACGCAGTATTTT; cdr3_aa: CASSTARLAQGTDTQYF
clone_size: -; v_call: TRBV6-2/TRBV6-3; j_call: TRBJ2-3; d_call: TRBD1; cdr3_nt: TGTGCCAGCAGTTACCCAGGACAGGGTAAATGGACAGATACGCAGTATTTT; cdr3_aa: CASSYPGQGKWTDTQYF
clone_size: once; v_call: TRBV19; j_call: TRBJ2-1; d_call: -; cdr3_nt: TGTGCCAGTACCTACATGGGGGGTCTGGGCGTCGCTGAGCAGTTCTTC; cdr3_aa: CASTYMGGLGVAEQFF
clone_size: -; v_call: TRBV5-8; j_call: TRBJ2-1; d_call: -; cdr3_nt: TGTGCCAGCAAGGAGGGGGCGTCCTACAATGAGCAGTTCTTC; cdr3_aa: CASKEGASYNEQFF
clone_size: -; v_call: TRBV6-5; j_call: TRBJ1-4; d_call: -; cdr3_nt: TGTGCCAGCAGTTACTCGAAGGCGGGCCAGGATGAAAAACTGTTTTTT; cdr3_aa: CASSYSKAGQDEKLFF
clone_size: -; v_call: TRBV18; j_call: TRBJ2-2; d_call: -; cdr3_nt: TGTGCCAGCCGACGGGATAGGTACACCGGGGAGCTGTTTTTT; cdr3_aa: CASRRDRYTGELFF
clone_size: -; v_call: TRBV28; j_call: TRBJ1-6; d_call: -; cdr3_nt: TGTGCCAGCAACACCGCGGGACTGACCAATTCACCCCTCCACTTT; cdr3_aa: CASNTAGLTNSPLHF
clone_size: -; v_call: TRBV5-5; j_call: TRBJ2-7; d_call: -; cdr3_nt: TGTGCCAGCAGCCAAGGACCCATATCCTACGAGCAGTACTTC; cdr3_aa: CASSQGPISYEQYF
clone_size: few; v_call: TRBV6-6; j_call: TRBJ2-7; d_call: -; cdr3_nt: TGTGCCACCACTAGCAGCTCCTACGAGCAGTACTTC; cdr3_aa: CATTSSSYEQYF
clone_size: -; v_call: TRBV9; j_call: TRBJ1-5; d_call: TRBD1; cdr3_nt: TGTGCCAGCAGCGCCGGGGACAGGGCCGTTCAGCCCCAGCATTTT; cdr3_aa: CASSAGDRAVQPQHF
clone_size: -; v_call: TRBV7-2; j_call: TRBJ2-5; d_call: TRBD2; cdr3_nt: TGTGCCAGCAGCCCAGGGTTCGGGGGGGAGACCCAGTACTTC; cdr3_aa: CASSPGFGGETQYF
clone_size: -; v_call: TRBV5-1; j_call: TRBJ1-2; d_call: -; cdr3_nt: TGCGCCAGCAGCTTGGATTCTTTTAACTATGGCTACACCTTC; cdr3_aa: CASSLDSFNYGYTF
clone_size: -; v_call: TRBV5-4; j_call: TRBJ2-2; d_call: -; cdr3_nt: TGTGCCAGCAGCTTGACCGGAAGGAGCCTGAACACCGGGGAGCTGTTTTTT; cdr3_aa: CASSLTGRSLNTGELFF
clone_size: -; v_call: TRBV3-1/TRBV3-2; j_call: TRBJ1-5; d_call: -; cdr3_nt: TGTGCCAGCAGCCAAGATAACCAGCCCCAGCATTTT; cdr3_aa: CASSQDNQPQHF
clone_size: -; v_call: TRBV7-2; j_call: TRBJ2-3; d_call: -; cdr3_nt: TGTGCCAGCAGCGCTGGGGCGGGGCGAGCCTTGGATACGCAGTATTTT; cdr3_aa: CASSAGAGRALDTQYF
clone_size: -; v_call: TRBV12-3/TRBV12-4; j_call: TRBJ1-3; d_call: -; cdr3_nt: TGTGCCAGCAGGCAAGACAGCGTGGACACCATATATTTT; cdr3_aa: CASRQDSVDTIYF
clone_size: -; v_call: TRBV7-2; j_call: TRBJ1-2; d_call: -; cdr3_nt: TGTGCCAGCAGCTTAGCGCGGCAGGGTCCTCACTATGGCTACACCTTC; cdr3_aa: CASSLARQGPHYGYTF
clone_size: -; v_call: TRBV12-5; j_call: TRBJ2-1; d_call: -; cdr3_nt: TGTGCTAGTGGTTTGGTAAGGACAGTCTTGGGAGGGGGGCTTAACAATGAGCAGTTCTTC; cdr3_aa: CASGLVRTVLGGGLNNEQFF
clone_size: -; v_call: TRBV5-1; j_call: TRBJ1-2; d_call: -; cdr3_nt: TGCGCCAGCAGCTTGAGTGAGGGAGGTGGCTACACCTTC; cdr3_aa: CASSLSEGGGYTF
clone_size: -; v_call: TRBV6-4; j_call: TRBJ2-7; d_call: TRBD2; cdr3_nt: TGTGCCAGCAGTCCGCTGGGACTAGCGGGAGGCTCCTACGAGCAGTACTTC; cdr3_aa: CASSPLGLAGGSYEQYF
clone_size: -; v_call: TRBV30; j_call: TRBJ1-4; d_call: -; cdr3_nt: TGTGCCGGAGGGGGAGGCACTAATGAAAAACTGTTTTTT; cdr3_aa: CAGGGGTNEKLFF
clone_size: -; v_call: TRBV12-3/TRBV12-4; j_call: TRBJ1-1; d_call: -; cdr3_nt: TGTGCCAGCAGTTTGGGCGCTGAAGCTTTCTTT; cdr3_aa: CASSLGAEAFF